These 15 T cell receptor beta chains were sequenced from one sample in a study of neurological immune-mediated disorders. MiXCR was run by TCRdb on the 5' RACE reads, yielding one entry per CDR3 protein. The table includes more than 25,000 distinct CDR3 sequences, over 3.5% detected once. Sequenced input: CD4+ T cells from blood. These receptors originate from a woman between 40 and 55 years old in good health.

This clonotype was counted many times. In nucleotides, the CDR3 is TGTGCCAGCAGTTTTGGGAGTGGCTACACCTTC. It is translated as CASSFGSGYTF. V and J are TRBV12-3 or TRBV12-4 and TRBJ1-2, with D unresolved. The ends were cut back, 3 bases at V and 7 bases at J, with 6 bases in the middle. The CDR3 length is 11 residues.

In its sample, this clonotype was seen many times. This chain joins TRBV20-1 and TRBJ1-2, with D perhaps matching TRBD1 (5 bases). CDR3 length: 14 residues. Per germline, CDR1 DFQATT and CDR2 SNEGSKA (reference sequence). V was cut by 6 bases and J by 4 bases, with 18 bases left in between. Written as DNA, the CDR3 is TGCAGTGCAACACGGGGCAGCTCGGGCTATGGCTACACCTTC. Protein product: CSATRGSSGYGYTF.

This clonotype was recorded at least ten times. J is TRBJ2-5 and V is TRBV20-1; the match to TRBD2 covers 8 bases. Germline CDR1 DFQATT, CDR2 SNEGSKA (reference sequence). This CDR3 is 13 amino acids long. The J segment lost 4 bases and the V segment lost 5 bases, leaving 6 bases of the junction unmatched. CDR3: CSAPGTSRETQYF. CDR3 DNA sequence: TGCAGTGCTCCCGGGACTAGTAGAGAGACCCAGTACTTC.

This clonotype came up many times. The rearrangement uses TRBV3-1 and TRBJ1-2; D perhaps matches TRBD1 (6 bases). V was shortened by 4 bases and J by 8 bases, with 11 bases between the two germline ends. Germline CDR1 is LGHDT and CDR2 is YNNKEL (reference sequence). CDR3 length: 12 amino acids. In DNA, the CDR3 is TGTGCCAGCAGCCCGGCAGGGGCAGGCTACACCTTC. Its translation is CASSPAGAGYTF. The full variable domain, with the rest looked up from reference TRBV3-1 and TRBJ1-2, is DTAVSQTPKYLVTQMGNDKSIKCEQNLGHDTMYWYKQDSKKFLKIMFSYNNKELIINETVPNRFSPKSPDKAHLNLHINSLELGDSAVYFCASSPAGAGYTFGSGTRLTVV.

This clonotype was picked up many times. This sequence joins TRBV9 and TRBJ2-2; possible D gene TRBD1, 6 bases. This CDR3 region has 16 residues. With 4 bases removed from V and 0 bases from J, the gap between germline ends came to 13 bases. Per germline, CDR1 SGDLS and CDR2 YYNGEE. CDR3 amino acids: CASSITGTPNTGELFF. The CDR3 DNA is TGTGCCAGCAGCATCACCGGGACACCGAACACCGGGGAGCTGTTTTTT.

In its sample, this clonotype was seen many times. This chain joins TRBV5-1 and TRBJ2-2; D gene unclear. The CDR3 extends over 13 amino acids. Germline values: CDR1 SGHRS, CDR2 YFSETQ. With 4 bases removed from V and 3 bases from J, the gap between germline ends came to 7 bases. The CDR3, as DNA: TGCGCCAGCAGCCCTCTCTACACCGGGGAGCTGTTTTTT. This codes for CASSPLYTGELFF.

This clonotype came up many times. V is TRBV3-1 and J is TRBJ1-2, with D maybe TRBD1 (5 bases). Germline V gives CDR1 LGHDT, CDR2 YNNKEL (reference sequence). V was clipped by 4 bases and J by 4 bases, with 10 bases between them. The CDR3 sequence is 13 residues long. For the CDR3, the DNA is TGTGCCAGCAGCCCCGGGACCGCCTATGGCTACACCTTC. Amino acids: CASSPGTAYGYTF.

This clonotype was seen ten or more times. This chain connects TRBV27 to TRBJ1-2; TRBD1 aligns across 7 bases. Germline values: CDR1 MNHEY, CDR2 SMNVEV (reference sequence). J was trimmed by 3 bases and V by 5 bases; bases with no gene match: 6. There are 14 residues in the CDR3. The chain's CDR3 is CASSHRGPDYGYTF. In DNA, the CDR3 is TGTGCCAGCAGTCATAGGGGGCCAGACTATGGCTACACCTTC.

This clonotype showed up many times. The V gene is TRBV5-1, the J gene TRBJ2-3, with 10 positions matching TRBD2. The V gene end was trimmed by 0 bases and the J gene end by 5 bases; junction bases not matched to a gene: 9. Germline CDR1 is SGHRS and CDR2 is YFSETQ. CDR3 length: 17 residues. In DNA, the CDR3 is TGCGCCAGCAGCTTGGCCTCATCCAGCGGGGGGGAAGATACGCAGTATTTT. Translated: CASSLASSSGGEDTQYF.

This clonotype came up many times. The V call is TRBV6-6, the J call TRBJ2-5; 8 bases align to TRBD1. The V and J ends lost 5 bases and 4 bases, in that order; junction bases with no gene match: 3. CDR1 is MNHNY, CDR2 SVGAGI, per germline (reference sequence). The CDR3 is made up of 13 amino acids. The CDR3 protein is CASSLRGRETQYF. As DNA, the CDR3 is TGTGCCAGCAGTCTCAGGGGGCGAGAGACCCAGTACTTC.

At least ten counts were recorded for this clonotype. This chain links TRBV4-1 with TRBJ2-5; 11 bases are a match to TRBD2. The CDR3 has 16 residues. The germline V gene has CDR1 MGHRA and CDR2 YSYEKL. Trimming at V came to 1 base and at J to 4 bases, leaving 5 bases not matched to a gene. CDR3 sequence reads: CASSQVSGGARETQYF. In DNA form, the CDR3 reads TGCGCCAGCAGCCAAGTTAGCGGGGGGGCCAGAGAGACCCAGTACTTC.

This clonotype was observed at least ten times. The rearrangement uses TRBV20-1 and TRBJ2-7; 7 bases match TRBD1. Germline V gene lookup returns CDR1 DFQATT and CDR2 SNEGSKA (reference sequence). The CDR3 runs to 11 residues. J was trimmed by 5 bases and V by 7 bases; bases with no gene match: 5. DNA of the CDR3: TGCAGTGAAGGGGGCGGCAACGAGCAGTACTTC. Amino acid sequence: CSEGGGNEQYF.

This clonotype came up many times. The genes are TRBV15 and TRBJ2-3, with D possibly being TRBD1 or TRBD2 (6 bases each). The length of the CDR3 is 14 residues. The V gene lost 5 bases and the J gene lost 5 bases, with 14 bases spanning the gap. Germline values: CDR1 LNHNV, CDR2 YYDKDF (reference sequence). The CDR3 here is CATSGARGEDTQYF. CDR3 coding DNA: TGTGCCACCAGCGGGGCTAGGGGGGAAGATACGCAGTATTTT.

The sample holds many counts of this clonotype. The chain employs TRBV5-1 and TRBJ2-6, with D perhaps assigned TRBD1 or TRBD2 (5 bases each). Germline V gene sequence: CDR1 SGHRS, CDR2 YFSETQ. The CDR3 has 17 amino acids. V was shortened by 7 bases and J by 0 bases, with 17 bases between the two germline ends. The CDR3: CASGGILRDSGANVLTF. The DNA of the CDR3 is TGCGCCAGCGGGGGTATACTCAGGGACTCTGGGGCCAACGTCCTGACTTTC.

This clonotype was seen repeatedly, ten times or more. The chain combines TRBV20-1 with TRBJ1-1; D is unclear. Germline loops: CDR1 DFQATT, CDR2 SNEGSKA (reference sequence). This CDR3 comprises 13 residues. The V gene lost 1 base and the J gene lost 5 bases, with 11 bases spanning the gap. CDR3 loop: CSARGQSGTEAFF. For the CDR3, the DNA is TGCAGTGCTAGAGGGCAGTCGGGGACTGAAGCTTTCTTT.